The clone carrying this T cell receptor beta chain was detected once. There were 5 to 7.5 milliliters of peripheral blood drawn at each of two time points. Template was genomic DNA; TCR beta CDR3 amplified in two multiplex PCR rounds. Round-one PCR had primers specific to each TRBV and TRBJ gene. Each CDR3 protein is one row after TCRdb ran MiXCR on the multiplex PCR reads. The sample contains over 10,000 distinct CDR3 sequences, approximately 47% of which appear only once. The data stem from a study of prognosis after radiotherapy for stage I lung cancer. The CDR3 runs to 17 residues. From germline, CDR1 is SGHRS and CDR2 YFSETQ. V gave up 3 bases and J gave up 6 bases; unmatched junction bases: 12.

The chain combines TRBV5-1 with TRBJ2-1; 10 nucleotides match TRBD2. This receptor was obtained from a donor aged 50 or older with non-small cell lung cancer. This material consisted of PBMCs, taken before or after stereotactic body radiation therapy (not recorded which). CDR3 DNA: TGCGCCAGCAGCTGGGGGTCAGGACTAGCGGTTAGCAATGAGCAGTTCTTC. This gives the protein CASSWGSGLAVSNEQFF.